These T cell receptor beta chains were read from a single sample in a study of a mutant IDH1 vaccine in newly diagnosed glioma. Which antigens these TCRs recognize remains unknown. Clones were sequenced by immunoSEQ multiplex PCR, and TCRdb holds only the in-frame ones, with some missing. The data contain around 60,000 clones, about 91% of them singletons. This sample comprised PBMCs, obtained from a glioma patient whose treatment included an IDH1 peptide vaccine. These receptors all come from a man aged 40-50 years with glioma. The CDR3 runs from the conserved cysteine through the conserved F or W. Fields, in order: V gene, J gene, D gene, clone size, CDR3 protein, CDR3 DNA. D genes are given only for firm matches. For some rows the clone size is stated as once, few or many, or as a class when expanded; others skip it.

V: TRBV6-6
J: TRBJ2-7
D: .
size: once
CDR3: CASSYGLYEQYF
DNA: TGTGCCAGCAGTTATGGGTTGTATGAGCAGTACTTC

V: TRBV4-2
J: TRBJ2-7
D: TRBD2
size: .
CDR3: CASSQSASGSYEQYF
DNA: TGTGCCAGCAGCCAGTCAGCTAGCGGGAGCTACGAGCAGTACTTC

V: TRBV7-9
J: TRBJ2-1
D: TRBD2
size: .
CDR3: CASSLAASGGGEQFF
DNA: TGTGCCAGCAGCTTAGCGGCTAGCGGGGGGGGTGAGCAGTTCTTC

V: TRBV6-6
J: TRBJ1-2
D: .
size: .
CDR3: CASTAEVYVVGYGYTF
DNA: TGTGCCAGCACCGCCGAGGTGTACGTGGTGGGCTATGGCTACACCTTC

V: TRBV5-5
J: TRBJ1-2
D: .
size: .
CDR3: CASGKIDRASYTF
DNA: TGTGCCAGCGGAAAAATCGATAGGGCTTCCTACACCTTC

V: TRBV7-9
J: TRBJ2-5
D: .
size: once
CDR3: CASSRSGAQETQYF
DNA: TGTGCCAGCAGCCGGAGCGGCGCGCAAGAGACCCAGTACTTC

V: TRBV11-2
J: TRBJ2-3
D: TRBD2
size: .
CDR3: CASSLGRGGFPRTDTQYF
DNA: TGTGCCAGCAGCTTAGGCCGGGGGGGCTTCCCCCGCACAGATACGCAGTATTTT

V: TRBV7-9
J: TRBJ2-5
D: .
size: .
CDR3: CASTLGGALRGPQYF
DNA: TGTGCCAGCACTCTAGGGGGGGCTCTCCGGGGTCCCCAGTACTTC

V: TRBV6-5
J: TRBJ1-6
D: .
size: .
CDR3: CATQGTPDLPLHF
DNA: TGTGCCACGCAGGGGACTCCCGACCTGCCCCTCCACTTT

V: TRBV28
J: TRBJ1-5
D: .
size: .
CDR3: CASSLNYPLESRWSNQPQHF
DNA: TGTGCCAGCAGTTTAAACTATCCCCTCGAGAGTAGGTGGAGCAATCAGCCCCAGCATTTT

V: TRBV4-3
J: TRBJ2-1
D: TRBD2
size: .
CDR3: CASSQITSGRYNEQFF
DNA: TGCGCCAGCAGCCAGATCACTAGCGGGAGATACAATGAGCAGTTCTTC

V: TRBV7-2
J: TRBJ2-7
D: TRBD2
size: .
CDR3: CASSPSGKRVYEQYF
DNA: TGTGCCAGCAGCCCGAGCGGGAAAAGAGTCTACGAGCAGTACTTC

V: TRBV4-1
J: TRBJ2-2
D: .
size: once
CDR3: CASSPGPFTGELFF
DNA: TGCGCCAGCAGCCCCGGCCCATTCACCGGGGAGCTGTTTTTT

V: TRBV2
J: TRBJ2-1
D: .
size: .
CDR3: CASSAPPWEQFF
DNA: TGTGCCAGCAGTGCTCCCCCCTGGGAGCAGTTCTTC

V: TRBV15
J: TRBJ2-7
D: TRBD1
size: .
CDR3: CATSRGWGQGSPEQYF
DNA: TGTGCCACCAGTCGAGGATGGGGACAGGGATCCCCCGAGCAGTACTTC

V: TRBV5-6
J: TRBJ1-2
D: .
size: .
CDR3: CASSLGAGIYGYTF
DNA: TGTGCCAGCAGCTTGGGGGCGGGGATCTATGGCTACACCTTC

V: TRBV18
J: TRBJ2-5
D: .
size: .
CDR3: CASSQQVQETQYF
DNA: TGTGCCAGCTCACAACAGGTACAAGAGACCCAGTACTTC

V: TRBV7-6
J: TRBJ2-1
D: .
size: .
CDR3: CASSPLPRGSSYNEQFF
DNA: TGTGCCAGCAGCCCTCTCCCTAGAGGGAGCTCCTACAATGAGCAGTTCTTC

V: TRBV19
J: TRBJ1-2
D: TRBD1
size: .
CDR3: CASSTGYRQGGYGYTF
DNA: TGTGCCAGTAGTACCGGTTACAGACAGGGCGGATATGGCTACACCTTC

V: TRBV28
J: TRBJ2-7
D: .
size: .
CDR3: CASSLPRTAPTYTYEQYF
DNA: TGTGCCAGCAGTTTACCACGGACAGCCCCGACTTACACCTACGAGCAGTACTTC

V: TRBV4-2
J: TRBJ2-7
D: .
size: .
CDR3: CASSQEAGATYEQYF
DNA: TGTGCCAGCAGCCAAGAGGCAGGCGCAACCTACGAGCAGTACTTC

V: TRBV4-1
J: TRBJ1-3
D: .
size: .
CDR3: CASSYAPSGKMAIYF
DNA: TGCGCCAGCAGCTACGCTCCAAGTGGGAAAATGGCCATATATTTT

V: TRBV5-1
J: TRBJ2-3
D: .
size: .
CDR3: CASSFFGGLTSTDTQYF
DNA: TGCGCCAGCAGCTTTTTTGGTGGCTTGACGAGCACAGATACGCAGTATTTT

V: TRBV11-3
J: TRBJ1-1
D: .
size: .
CDR3: CASSREMNTEAFF
DNA: TGTGCCAGCAGCCGAGAGATGAACACTGAAGCTTTCTTT

V: TRBV28
J: TRBJ2-1
D: TRBD2
size: .
CDR3: CASSPLTSGIDNEQFF
DNA: TGTGCCAGCAGTCCACTGACTAGCGGGATTGACAATGAGCAGTTCTTC

V: TRBV10-3
J: TRBJ2-1
D: TRBD2
size: once
CDR3: CAISGPSGGYNEQFF
DNA: TGTGCCATCAGTGGTCCTAGCGGGGGCTACAATGAGCAGTTCTTC